This T cell receptor beta chain was found in a study of blood T cell repertoires in COVID-19. Generated by immunoSEQ multiplex PCR, the TCRdb table keeps only in-frame clones and is missing some. The data show roughly 70,000 clones, with around 82% seen just once and roughly 4.5% held by the top ten. The V and J ends lost 6 bases and 2 bases, in that order; junction bases with no gene match: 7. The germline gives CDR1 SGHRS, CDR2 YFSETQ. The CDR3 runs 14 residues. The receptor was isolated from a woman aged 60-75 years with acute or convalescent COVID-19. The sequenced material came from peripheral blood. This rearrangement joins TRBV5-1 to TRBJ2-5; 7 bases line up with TRBD1. The CDR3 reads CASTYRGQQETQYF. CDR3 bases: TGCGCCAGCACCTACCGGGGACAGCAAGAGACCCAGTACTTC.